This T cell receptor (beta chain) was recovered during a study of cytomegalovirus exposure and HLA in healthy donors. Study background: The study placed 80% to 90% of its 350 to 400 genotyped donors in the Caucasian-associated ancestry cluster.

The CDR3 sequence is 14 residues long. CDR1 and CDR2 (germline): SGHDN, FVKESK. With V trimmed by 1 base and J by 7 bases, 3 bases remained unmatched. This clone was detected a few times. The antigen is unknown. The PCR ran on 60 Vbeta and 13 Jbeta primers. Assay used: immunoSEQ multiplex PCR; TCRdb lists only in-frame clones, some missing. The sample yields around 99,000 clones, just under 70% seen once. General study findings and limits: Clonal expansion was found to be greater in HLA-associated TCR beta chains than in equally common others in a later analysis. Accurate HLA-A and HLA-B prediction from TCR beta sequences was reported for most subjects. A few V segments could not be told apart, such as TRBV6-2 and TRBV6-3, and were left out.

The chain recombines TRBV14 with TRBJ1-2; TRBD1 agrees at 10 bases. This clonotype was sampled from a woman aged 70 to 79 in good health and CMV-seropositive. Sequenced input: PBMCs. The CDR3 spells CASSQGQGAFGYTF. In DNA, the CDR3 is TGTGCCAGCAGCCAAGGACAGGGGGCGTTTGGCTACACCTTC.